This record looks at one TCR beta chain sequence and its context. This table comes from immunoSEQ multiplex PCR, and its TCRdb copy is limited to in-frame clones, with some not included. The sample shows 350,000 to 450,000 clones, roughly 85% of them seen only once. The data originate from a study of blood T cell repertoires in COVID-19. The length of the CDR3 is 14 residues. In germline, CDR1 is SGHNT, CDR2 YYREEE (reference sequence). V lost 3 bases and J lost 3, with 9 bases in between. Sample: peripheral blood. The TCR comes from a woman under 30 with acute or convalescent COVID-19. The chain carries TRBV5-4 and TRBJ2-2, with D perhaps matching TRBD2 (5 bases). The CDR3 DNA reads TGTGCCAGCAGCTCGGGGTCCTACACCGGGGAGCTGTTTTTT. Its translation is CASSSGSYTGELFF. The full variable domain, rest sourced from reference TRBV5-4 and TRBJ2-2, is ETGVTQSPTHLIKTRGQQVTLRCSSQSGHNTVSWYQQALGQGPQFIFQYYREEENGRGNFPPRFSGLQFPNYSSELNVNALELDDSALYLCASSSGSYTGELFFGEGSRLTVL.